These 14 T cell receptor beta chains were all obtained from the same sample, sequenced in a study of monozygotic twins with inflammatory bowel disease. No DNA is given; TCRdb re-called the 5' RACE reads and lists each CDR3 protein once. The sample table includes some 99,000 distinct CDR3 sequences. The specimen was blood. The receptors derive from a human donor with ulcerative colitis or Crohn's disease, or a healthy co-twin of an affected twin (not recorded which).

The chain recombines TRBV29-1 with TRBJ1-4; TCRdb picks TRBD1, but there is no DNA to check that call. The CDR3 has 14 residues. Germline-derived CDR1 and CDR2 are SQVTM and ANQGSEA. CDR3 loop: CSASPGGTNEKLFF. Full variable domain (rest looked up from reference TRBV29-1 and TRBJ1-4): SAVISQKPSRDICQRGTSLTIQCQVDSQVTMMFWYRQQPGQSLTLIATANQGSEATYESGFVIDKFPISRPNLTFSTLTVSNMSPEDSSIYLCSASPGGTNEKLFFGSGTQLSVL.

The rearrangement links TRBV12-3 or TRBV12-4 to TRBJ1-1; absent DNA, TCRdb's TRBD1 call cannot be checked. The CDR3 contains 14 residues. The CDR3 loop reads CASSWGQRGTEAFF.

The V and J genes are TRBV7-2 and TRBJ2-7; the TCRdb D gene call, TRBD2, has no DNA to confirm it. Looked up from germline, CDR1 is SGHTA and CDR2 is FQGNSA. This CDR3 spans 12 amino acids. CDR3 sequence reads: CASSSSPYEQYF.

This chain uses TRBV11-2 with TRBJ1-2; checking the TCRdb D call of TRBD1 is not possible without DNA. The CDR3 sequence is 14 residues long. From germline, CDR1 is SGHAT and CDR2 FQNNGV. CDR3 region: CASSLATGYYGYTF.

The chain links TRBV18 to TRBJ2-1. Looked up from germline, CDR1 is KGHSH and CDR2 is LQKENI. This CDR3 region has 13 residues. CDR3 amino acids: CASSPWAGNEQFF.

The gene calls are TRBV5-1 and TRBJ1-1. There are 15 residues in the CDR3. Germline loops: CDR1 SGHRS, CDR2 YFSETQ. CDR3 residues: CASSLGRRMNTEAFF. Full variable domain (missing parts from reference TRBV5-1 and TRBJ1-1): KAGVTQTPRYLIKTRGQQVTLSCSPISGHRSVSWYQQTPGQGLQFLFEYFSETQRNKGNFPGRFSGRQFSNSRSEMNVSTLELGDSALYLCASSLGRRMNTEAFFGQGTRLTVV.

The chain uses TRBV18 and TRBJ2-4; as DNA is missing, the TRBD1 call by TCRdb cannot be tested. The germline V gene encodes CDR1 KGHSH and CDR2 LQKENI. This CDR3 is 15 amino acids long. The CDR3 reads CASSPQGQTKNIQYF.

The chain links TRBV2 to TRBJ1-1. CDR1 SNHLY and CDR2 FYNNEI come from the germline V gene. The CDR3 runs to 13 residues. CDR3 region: CASSGDRNTEAFF.

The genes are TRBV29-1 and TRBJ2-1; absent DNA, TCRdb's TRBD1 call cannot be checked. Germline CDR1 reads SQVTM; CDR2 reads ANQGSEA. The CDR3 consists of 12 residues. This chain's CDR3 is CSGGQVGNEQFF.

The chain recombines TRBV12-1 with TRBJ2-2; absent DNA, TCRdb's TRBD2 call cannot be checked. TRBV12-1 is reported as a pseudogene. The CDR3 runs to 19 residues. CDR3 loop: CASSFGGLAGDLNTGELFF.

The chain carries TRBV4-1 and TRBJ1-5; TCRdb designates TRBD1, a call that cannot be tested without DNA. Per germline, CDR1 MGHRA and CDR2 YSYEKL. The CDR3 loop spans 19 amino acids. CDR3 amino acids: CASSQDWRTGDRGYQPQHF.

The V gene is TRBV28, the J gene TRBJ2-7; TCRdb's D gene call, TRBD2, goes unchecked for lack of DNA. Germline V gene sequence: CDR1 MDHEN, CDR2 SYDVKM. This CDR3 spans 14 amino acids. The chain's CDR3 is CASSFRGDGDEQYF.

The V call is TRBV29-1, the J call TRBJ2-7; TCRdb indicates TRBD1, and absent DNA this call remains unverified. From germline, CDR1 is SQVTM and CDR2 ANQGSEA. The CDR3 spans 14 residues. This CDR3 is CSVSGTGGSYEQYF.

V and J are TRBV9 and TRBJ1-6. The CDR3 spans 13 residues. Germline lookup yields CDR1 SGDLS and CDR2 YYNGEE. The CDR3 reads CASSSDENSPLHF.